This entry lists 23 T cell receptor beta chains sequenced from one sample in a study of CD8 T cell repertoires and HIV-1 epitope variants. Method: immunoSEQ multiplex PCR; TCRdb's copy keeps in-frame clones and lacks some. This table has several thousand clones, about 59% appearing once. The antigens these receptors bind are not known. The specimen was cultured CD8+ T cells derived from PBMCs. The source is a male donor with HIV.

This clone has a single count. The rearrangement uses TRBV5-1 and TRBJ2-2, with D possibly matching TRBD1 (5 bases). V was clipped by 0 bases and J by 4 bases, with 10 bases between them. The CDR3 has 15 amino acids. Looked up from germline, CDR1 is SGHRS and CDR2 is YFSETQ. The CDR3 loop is CASSLVSGITGELFF. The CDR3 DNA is TGCGCCAGCAGCTTGGTGTCAGGGATCACCGGGGAGCTGTTTTTT.

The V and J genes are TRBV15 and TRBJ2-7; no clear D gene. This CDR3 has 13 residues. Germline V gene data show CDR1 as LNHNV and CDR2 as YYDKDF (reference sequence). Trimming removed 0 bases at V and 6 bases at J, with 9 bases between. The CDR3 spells CATSRDPSSEQYF. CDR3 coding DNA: TGTGCCACCAGCAGAGATCCGAGTTCCGAGCAGTACTTC. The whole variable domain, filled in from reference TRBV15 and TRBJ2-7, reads DAMVIQNPRYQVTQFGKPVTLSCSQTLNHNVMYWYQQKSSQAPKLLFHYYDKDFNNEADTPDNFQSRRPNTSFCFLDIRSPGLGDTAMYLCATSRDPSSEQYFGPGTRLTVT.

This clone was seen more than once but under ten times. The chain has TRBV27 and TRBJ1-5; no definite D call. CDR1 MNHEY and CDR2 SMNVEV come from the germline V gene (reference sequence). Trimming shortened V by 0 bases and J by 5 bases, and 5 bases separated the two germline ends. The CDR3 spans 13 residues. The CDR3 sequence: CASSLSRDQPQHF. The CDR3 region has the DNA TGTGCCAGCAGTTTATCACGGGATCAGCCCCAGCATTTT.

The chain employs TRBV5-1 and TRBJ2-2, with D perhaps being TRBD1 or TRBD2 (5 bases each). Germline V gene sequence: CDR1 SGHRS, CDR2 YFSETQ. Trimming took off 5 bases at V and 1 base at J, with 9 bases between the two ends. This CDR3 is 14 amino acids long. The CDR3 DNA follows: TGCGCCAGCAGGACGGGGCAGAACACCGGGGAGCTGTTTTTT. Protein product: CASRTGQNTGELFF.

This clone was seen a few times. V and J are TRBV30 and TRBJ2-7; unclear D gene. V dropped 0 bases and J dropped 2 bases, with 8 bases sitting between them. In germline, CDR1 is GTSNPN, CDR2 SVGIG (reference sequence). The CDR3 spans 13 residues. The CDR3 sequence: CAWSVGITYEQYF. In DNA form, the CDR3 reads TGTGCCTGGAGTGTTGGGATAACCTACGAGCAGTACTTC.

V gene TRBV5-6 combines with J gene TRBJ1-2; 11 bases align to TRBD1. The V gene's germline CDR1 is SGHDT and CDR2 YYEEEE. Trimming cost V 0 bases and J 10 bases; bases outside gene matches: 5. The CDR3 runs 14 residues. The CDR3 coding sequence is TGTGCCAGCAGCTTGGGCGGGACAGGGGGAACCTACACCTTC. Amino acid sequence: CASSLGGTGGTYTF.

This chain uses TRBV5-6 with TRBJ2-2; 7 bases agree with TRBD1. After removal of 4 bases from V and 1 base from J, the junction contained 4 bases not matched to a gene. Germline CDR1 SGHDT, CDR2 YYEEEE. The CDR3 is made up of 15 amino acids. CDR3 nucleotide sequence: TGTGCCAGCAGCAGTCGACAGGGGAACACCGGGGAGCTGTTTTTT. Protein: CASSSRQGNTGELFF.

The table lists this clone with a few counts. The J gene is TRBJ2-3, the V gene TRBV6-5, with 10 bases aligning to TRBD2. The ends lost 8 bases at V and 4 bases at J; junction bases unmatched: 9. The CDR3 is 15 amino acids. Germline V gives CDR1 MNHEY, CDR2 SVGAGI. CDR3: CASSPASGSSDTQYF. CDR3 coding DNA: TGTGCCAGCTCTCCGGCTAGCGGGAGCTCAGATACGCAGTATTTT.

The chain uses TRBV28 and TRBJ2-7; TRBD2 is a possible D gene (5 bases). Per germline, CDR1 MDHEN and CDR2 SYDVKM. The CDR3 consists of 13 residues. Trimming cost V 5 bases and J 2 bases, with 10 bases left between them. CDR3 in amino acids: CASSGLVTYEQYF. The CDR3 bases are TGTGCCAGCAGTGGACTCGTAACCTACGAGCAGTACTTC.

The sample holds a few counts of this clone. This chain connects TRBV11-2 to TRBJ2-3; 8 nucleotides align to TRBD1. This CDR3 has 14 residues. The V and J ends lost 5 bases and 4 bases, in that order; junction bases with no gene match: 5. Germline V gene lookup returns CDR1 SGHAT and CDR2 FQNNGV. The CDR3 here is CASSRQGTADTQYF. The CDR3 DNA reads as TGTGCCAGCAGCCGACAGGGGACAGCAGATACGCAGTATTTT.

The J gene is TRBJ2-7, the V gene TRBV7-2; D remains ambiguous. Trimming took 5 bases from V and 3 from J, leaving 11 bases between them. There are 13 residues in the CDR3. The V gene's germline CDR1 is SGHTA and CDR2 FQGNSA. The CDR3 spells CASSEGLFYEQYF. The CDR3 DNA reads TGTGCCAGCAGCGAAGGCCTTTTCTACGAGCAGTACTTC.

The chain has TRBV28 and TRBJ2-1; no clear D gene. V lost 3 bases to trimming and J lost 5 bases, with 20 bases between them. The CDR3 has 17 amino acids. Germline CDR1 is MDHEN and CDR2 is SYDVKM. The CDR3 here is CASSFNQKRTVNNEQFF. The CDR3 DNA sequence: TGTGCCAGCAGTTTTAATCAAAAACGGACGGTAAACAATGAGCAGTTCTTC.

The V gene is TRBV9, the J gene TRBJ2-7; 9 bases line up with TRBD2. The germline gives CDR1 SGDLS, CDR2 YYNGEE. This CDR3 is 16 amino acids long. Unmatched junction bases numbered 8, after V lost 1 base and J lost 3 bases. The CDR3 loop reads CASSVSGASGIYEQYF. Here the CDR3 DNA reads TGTGCCAGCAGCGTAAGCGGGGCTAGCGGGATCTACGAGCAGTACTTC.

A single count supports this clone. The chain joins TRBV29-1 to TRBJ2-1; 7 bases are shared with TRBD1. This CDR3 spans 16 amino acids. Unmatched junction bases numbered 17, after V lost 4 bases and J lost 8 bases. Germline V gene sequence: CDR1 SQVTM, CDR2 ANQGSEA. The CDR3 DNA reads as TGCAGCGTTGTTGCGGCAGGGGGTCTACTCGCGTATGAGCAGTTCTTC. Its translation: CSVVAAGGLLAYEQFF.

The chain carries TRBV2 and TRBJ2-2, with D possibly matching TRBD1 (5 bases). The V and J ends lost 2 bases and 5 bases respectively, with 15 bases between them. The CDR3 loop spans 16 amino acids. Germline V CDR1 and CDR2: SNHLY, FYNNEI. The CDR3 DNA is TGTGCCAGCAGTGAACCTCAGGGTAGTGGGACCGGGGAGCTGTTTTTT. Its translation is CASSEPQGSGTGELFF.

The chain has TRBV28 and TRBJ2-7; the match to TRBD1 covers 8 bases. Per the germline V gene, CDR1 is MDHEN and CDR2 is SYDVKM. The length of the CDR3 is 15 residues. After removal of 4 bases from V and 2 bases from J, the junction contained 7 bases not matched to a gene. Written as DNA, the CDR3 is TGTGCCAGCAGTTCTATGTGGACAGGGACCTACGAGCAGTACTTC. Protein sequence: CASSSMWTGTYEQYF.

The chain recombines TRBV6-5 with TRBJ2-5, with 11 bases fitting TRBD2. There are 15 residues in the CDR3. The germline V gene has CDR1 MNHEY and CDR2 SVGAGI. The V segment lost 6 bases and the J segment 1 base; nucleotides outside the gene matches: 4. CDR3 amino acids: CASRLTSGSQETQYF. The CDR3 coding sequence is TGTGCCAGCAGGCTAACTAGCGGGAGCCAAGAGACCCAGTACTTC.

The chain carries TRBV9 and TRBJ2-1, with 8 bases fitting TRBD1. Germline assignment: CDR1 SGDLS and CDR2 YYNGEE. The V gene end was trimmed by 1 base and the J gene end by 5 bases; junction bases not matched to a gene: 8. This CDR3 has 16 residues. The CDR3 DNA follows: TGTGCCAGCAGCGTATGGGACAGGTTATTAGACAATGAGCAGTTCTTC. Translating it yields CASSVWDRLLDNEQFF. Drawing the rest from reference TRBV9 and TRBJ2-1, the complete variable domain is DSGVTQTPKHLITATGQRVTLRCSPRSGDLSVYWYQQSLDQGLQFLIQYYNGEERAKGNILERFSAQQFPDLHSELNLSSLELGDSALYFCASSVWDRLLDNEQFFGPGTRLTVL.

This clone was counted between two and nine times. The CDR3 region has the DNA TGTGCCAGCAGATCCACCACCACTAGCGGGGGGGCCTCTGGACTAACCGGGGAGCTGTTTTTT. It specifies CASRSTTTSGGASGLTGELFF. The chain recombines TRBV27 with TRBJ2-2, with TRBD2 identical over 13 bases. The junction had 21 bases not matched to a gene; V was cut back by 6 bases and J by 5 bases. The germline V gene encodes CDR1 MNHEY and CDR2 SMNVEV (reference sequence). The CDR3 is 21 amino acids.

In DNA, the CDR3 is TGTGCCAGCAGGGGGACAGGGGGAAGAACCTACGAGCAGTACTTC. It translates to CASRGTGGRTYEQYF. This chain joins TRBV28 and TRBJ2-7, with 11 bases aligning to TRBD1. Germline CDR1 and CDR2: MDHEN and SYDVKM. Unmatched junction bases numbered 6, after V lost 6 bases and J lost 2 bases. The CDR3 is made up of 15 amino acids.

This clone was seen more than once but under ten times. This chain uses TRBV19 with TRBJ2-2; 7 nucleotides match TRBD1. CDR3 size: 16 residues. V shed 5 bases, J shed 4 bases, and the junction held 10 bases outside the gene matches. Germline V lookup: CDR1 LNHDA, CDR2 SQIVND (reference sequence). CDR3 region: CASSSLDRVGTGELFF. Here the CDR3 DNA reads TGTGCCAGTAGTTCCCTCGACAGGGTAGGCACCGGGGAGCTGTTTTTT.

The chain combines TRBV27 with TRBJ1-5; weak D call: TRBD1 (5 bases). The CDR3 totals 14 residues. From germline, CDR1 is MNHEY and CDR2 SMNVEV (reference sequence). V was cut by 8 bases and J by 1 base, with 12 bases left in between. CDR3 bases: TGTGCCAGCCGGGAGGCAGGGAGCAATCAGCCCCAGCATTTT. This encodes CASREAGSNQPQHF.

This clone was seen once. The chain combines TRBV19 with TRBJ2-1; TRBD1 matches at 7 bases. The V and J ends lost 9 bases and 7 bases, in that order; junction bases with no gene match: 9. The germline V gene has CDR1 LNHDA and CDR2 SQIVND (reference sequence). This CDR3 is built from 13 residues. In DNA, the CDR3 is TGTGCCAGCCTCAGGACAGGTCGAAATGAGCAGTTCTTC. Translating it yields CASLRTGRNEQFF.